A single sample gave rise to the 6 T cell receptor beta chains below, sequenced in a study of blood T cells in healthy people across ages. The use of a sample-barcoded 5' primer and a J-beta primer mix characterized a second PCR of roughly 6 to 12 cycles. TCRdb analysed the 5' RACE reads with MiXCR anew, one entry per CDR3 protein. The sample holds roughly 830,000 distinct CDR3 sequences; approximately 59% are singletons and the top ten take roughly a quarter. Material for sequencing was blood. The source of these receptors is a man in his thirties or forties in good health.

The chain combines TRBV3-1 with TRBJ1-2, with 8 bases fitting TRBD1. The V segment lost 1 base and the J segment 8 bases; nucleotides outside the gene matches: 6. The CDR3 covers 14 residues. Germline CDR1 is LGHDT and CDR2 is YNNKEL (reference sequence). CDR3 nucleotides: TGTGCCAGCAGCCAAGGTGACAGGGGCCGGGGCTACACCTTC. It yields the protein CASSQGDRGRGYTF.

This chain joins TRBV14 and TRBJ2-3; 12 bases agree with TRBD1. The V and J ends lost 2 bases and 2 bases, in that order; junction bases with no gene match: 5. The CDR3 consists of 17 residues. CDR1 and CDR2 (germline): SGHDN, FVKESK. In DNA form, the CDR3 reads TGTGCCAGCAGCCAATTGGGACAGGGGGCCTTCACAGATACGCAGTATTTT. Amino acids: CASSQLGQGAFTDTQYF. Full variable domain (remainder filled in from reference TRBV14 and TRBJ2-3): EAGVTQFPSHSVIEKGQTVTLRCDPISGHDNLYWYRRVMGKEIKFLLHFVKESKQDESGMPNNRFLAERTGGTYSTLKVQPAELEDSGVYFCASSQLGQGAFTDTQYFGPGTRLTVL.

The chain has TRBV4-2 and TRBJ2-7, with D hard to call. With 0 bases removed from V and 4 bases from J, the gap between germline ends came to 10 bases. Germline lookup yields CDR1 LGHNA and CDR2 YNFKEQ. The CDR3 spans 14 residues. The CDR3 region is CASSQEGTKYEQYF. The CDR3 nucleotides are TGTGCCAGCAGCCAAGAAGGAACTAAATACGAGCAGTACTTC.

The CDR3 DNA follows: TGTGCCAGCACCTTCGGACAGAACTCCTACGAGCAGTACTTC. Amino acids: CASTFGQNSYEQYF. The chain combines TRBV7-2 with TRBJ2-7; a possible D gene is TRBD1 (6 bases). V lost 7 bases, J lost 0 bases, and 13 bases lay in between. The CDR3 runs to 14 residues. Germline V CDR1 and CDR2: SGHTA, FQGNSA. Full variable domain (outside the CDR3, taken from reference TRBV7-2 and TRBJ2-7): GAGVSQSPSNKVTEKGKDVELRCDPISGHTALYWYRQSLGQGLEFLIYFQGNSAPDKSGLPSDRFSAERTGGSVSTLTIQRTQQEDSAVYLCASTFGQNSYEQYFGPGTRLTVT.

The V call is TRBV10-3, the J call TRBJ2-7; no reliable D call. The V gene lost 3 bases and the J gene lost 2 bases, with 8 bases spanning the gap. This CDR3 spans 13 amino acids. Germline CDR1 reads ENHRY; CDR2 reads SYGVKD. CDR3 protein: CAISEVGPYEQYF. The CDR3 DNA follows: TGTGCCATCAGTGAAGTCGGGCCCTACGAGCAGTACTTC.

The chain recombines TRBV20-1 with TRBJ2-7; the match to TRBD2 covers 12 bases. V was pared by 1 base and J by 5 bases, with 3 bases of the junction left unmatched. This CDR3 region has 14 residues. The germline V gene has CDR1 DFQATT and CDR2 SNEGSKA (reference sequence). The CDR3 sequence is CSARGGLAGDEQYF. The CDR3 coding sequence is TGCAGTGCTAGAGGGGGACTAGCGGGCGACGAGCAGTACTTC.